The TCR beta chain under discussion was sequenced for a study of cytomegalovirus exposure and HLA in healthy donors. Profiling relied on immunoSEQ multiplex PCR, and the TCRdb table lists in-frame clones only, not all of them. This table has 110,000 or so clones, approximately 91% appearing once. V was trimmed by 1 base and J by 1 base, leaving 11 bases between them. This CDR3 has 16 residues. Germline CDR1 and CDR2: ENHRY and SYGVKD. The origin of this receptor is a woman aged 18-35 years in good health and CMV-seronegative. The chain joins TRBV10-3 to TRBJ2-1, with D possibly TRBD2 on 6 matching bases. Sequenced material: PBMCs. The CDR3 nucleotides read TGTGCCATCAGTGAGTTCCGGGAGCTATCCTACAATGAGCAGTTCTTC. It specifies CAISEFRELSYNEQFF.